Described below is a single T cell receptor beta chain sequence and its context. The sample originates from a study of blood T cell repertoires in COVID-19. Whole-study context: Researchers got acute and convalescent COVID-19 samples from the United States, Italy and Spain. T cells, B-cell-depleted T cells, or PBMCs supplied cDNA or gDNA.

Per the original methods: Estimation of nucleated cell counts relied on the amplification of reference gene primers. Clones were read by immunoSEQ multiplex PCR, and TCRdb kept only the in-frame ones, dropping some. Clone size and the V and J calls come from that table; the DNA yielded D and trimming. The sample carries some 130,000 clones, roughly 85% recorded once. V was trimmed by 4 bases and J by 8 bases, leaving 14 bases between them. The CDR3 is made up of 13 amino acids. The germline gives CDR1 MDHEN, CDR2 SYDVKM. The TCR sequence derives from a man aged 55-75 years with acute or convalescent COVID-19. Sequenced: peripheral blood. This chain joins TRBV28 and TRBJ1-2; tentative D call: TRBD1 (6 bases). CDR3 amino acids: CASSSQGKGGYTF. The CDR3 nucleotides read TGTGCCAGCAGTTCTCAGGGGAAGGGAGGCTACACCTTC.